Listed here are 8 T cell receptor beta chains from one sample, sequenced in a study of breast tumors, draining lymph nodes, adjacent tissues (dated by TCRdb to the mid-2010s). To prepare the library, multiplex PCR was applied. The instrument given in TCRdb is Illumina HiSeq 2000. TCRdb reprocessing: public reads trimmed at Q25 with fastp, clones called with MiXCR, in-frame beta chains kept. Each entry is one CDR3 protein sequence, shown with its most common DNA and genes. The sample contains about 180,000 distinct CDR3 sequences, roughly 30% of them found a single time. The leading ten clones occupy roughly 4.5% of the sample. The lymph node samples were taken from the axillary draining lymph nodes of breast cancer patients. Sequencing used axillary lymph node tissue. The receptors here all came from a female donor with breast cancer. Some clones in this sample may be carry-over from other donors' samples.

The chain couples TRBV20-1 to TRBJ2-7, with 7 bases aligning to TRBD1. The CDR3 is 15 amino acids. With V trimmed by 6 bases and J by 1 base, 12 bases remained unmatched. Germline V CDR1 and CDR2: DFQATT, SNEGSKA (reference sequence). CDR3 loop: CSARVGQGQSYEQYF. CDR3 in DNA: TGCAGTGCCCGAGTCGGCCAGGGACAGTCCTACGAGCAGTACTTC.

This clonotype was observed at least ten times. The chain recombines TRBV20-1 with TRBJ1-6, with D maybe TRBD1 (6 bases). Per the germline V gene, CDR1 is DFQATT and CDR2 is SNEGSKA (reference sequence). CDR3 length: 16 residues. V was clipped by 1 base and J by 5 bases, with 15 bases between them. DNA for the CDR3: TGCAGTGCTAGAGGGTACAGGGAGGGCCATAATTCACCCCTCCACTTT. Translation: CSARGYREGHNSPLHF.

This clonotype was recorded at least ten times. The chain recombines TRBV2 with TRBJ2-7; D is undetermined. The CDR3 has 11 residues. CDR1 SNHLY and CDR2 FYNNEI come from the germline V gene. The V end lost 5 bases, the J end lost 12 bases, and 14 bases lay between the germline ends. The CDR3 sequence: CASSLSEARYF. The CDR3 DNA reads as TGTGCCAGCAGTTTGAGTGAGGCTCGGTACTTC.

The chain couples TRBV19 to TRBJ2-1; 8 bases map to TRBD2. Unmatched junction bases numbered 5, after V lost 1 base and J lost 6 bases. The germline V gene has CDR1 LNHDA and CDR2 SQIVND (reference sequence). CDR3 length: 15 residues. CDR3 sequence (DNA): TGTGCCAGTAGTATAGTCGGGGGGGAGGGCAATGAGCAGTTCTTC. Protein sequence: CASSIVGGEGNEQFF.

Only a few counts were recorded for this clonotype. A single base separates this from a much larger clone, so it may be a read error. No conserved phenylalanine or tryptophan is present at the end of the CDR3, so a read error is the likely explanation. The chain links TRBV12-3 or TRBV12-4 to TRBJ2-1; TRBD2 might be the D (6 bases). The CDR3 is 14 amino acids. V was cut by 3 bases and J by 9 bases, with 15 bases left in between. CDR3 in amino acids: CASSLGAGIAEQFL. The CDR3 coding sequence is TGTGCCAGCAGTTTGGGTGCGGGGATAGCTGAGCAGTTCCTC.

This clonotype has a count of ten or more. This chain connects TRBV19 to TRBJ2-7; D is ambiguous. CDR1 is LNHDA, CDR2 SQIVND, per germline (reference sequence). This CDR3 contains 14 residues. V was trimmed by 3 bases and J by 0 bases, leaving 9 bases between them. CDR3 in DNA: TGTGCCAGTAGTATGGCAGGCCTCTCCTACGAGCAGTACTTC. Encoded protein: CASSMAGLSYEQYF.

The rearrangement uses TRBV10-2 and TRBJ1-2, with D possibly TRBD1 on 5 matching bases. The CDR3 extends over 16 amino acids. Trimming took 1 base from V and 3 from J, leaving 15 bases between them. The germline CDR1 and CDR2 sequences are WSHSY and SAAADI. CDR3 region: CASSEWSTRVDYGYTF. CDR3 DNA sequence: TGCGCCAGCAGTGAGTGGAGTACCAGGGTTGACTATGGCTACACCTTC.

This clonotype appeared many times. J is TRBJ1-4 and V is TRBV6-4; D call uncertain. Germline V CDR1 and CDR2: MRHNA, SNTAGT. CDR3 length: 18 residues. Trimming stripped 1 base from V and 7 bases from J, with 22 bases between. The CDR3 region is CASSDFWVIARWGEKLFF. The DNA for the CDR3 is TGTGCCAGCAGTGACTTTTGGGTAATCGCCCGCTGGGGTGAAAAACTGTTTTTT.